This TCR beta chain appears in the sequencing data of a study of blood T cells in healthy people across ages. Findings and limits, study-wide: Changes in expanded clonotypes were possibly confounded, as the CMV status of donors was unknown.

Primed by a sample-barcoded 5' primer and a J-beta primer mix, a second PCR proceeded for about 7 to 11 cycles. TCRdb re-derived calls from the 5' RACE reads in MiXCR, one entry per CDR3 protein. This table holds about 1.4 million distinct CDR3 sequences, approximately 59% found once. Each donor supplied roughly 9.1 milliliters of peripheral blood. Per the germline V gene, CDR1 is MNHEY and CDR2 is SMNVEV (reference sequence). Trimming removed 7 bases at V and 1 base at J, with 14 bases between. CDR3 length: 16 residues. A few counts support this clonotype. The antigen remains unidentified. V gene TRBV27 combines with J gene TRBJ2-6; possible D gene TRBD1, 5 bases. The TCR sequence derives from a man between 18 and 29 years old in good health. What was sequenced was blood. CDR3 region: CASTELRDSGANVLTF. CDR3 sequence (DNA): TGTGCCAGCACCGAACTCAGGGATTCTGGGGCCAACGTCCTGACTTTC.